In its sample, the clone carrying this T cell receptor beta chain was seen once. The antigen is undetermined. These data belong to a study of PD-L1 blockade in urothelial cancer. Across the study: After treatment start, blood was analyzed at 3 weeks (second dose) and at 6 weeks. A median of roughly 150,000 T cells was found in the blood samples. Study-wide results and caveats: A below-median TCR clonality in blood before treatment predicted better survival.

Method: immunoSEQ multiplex PCR; TCRdb's copy keeps in-frame clones and lacks some. The repertoire holds around 110,000 clones, with approximately 90% as singletons. Time point specified: peripheral blood 6 weeks after treatment start. The ends lost 3 bases at V and 6 bases at J; junction bases unmatched: 7. The length of the CDR3 is 13 residues. Germline V gene sequence: CDR1 GTSNPN, CDR2 SVGIG (reference sequence). The material was PBMCs, obtained around atezolizumab (anti-PD-L1) treatment. The TCR originated in a man in his 60s with urothelial cancer. The chain combines TRBV30 with TRBJ2-7, with TRBD2 identical over 8 bases. CDR3: CAWRLAGTSEQYF. The CDR3 region has the DNA TGTGCCTGGAGACTCGCCGGGACTAGCGAGCAGTACTTC.